These 17 T cell receptor beta chains share one sample of origin, sequenced in a study of Graves' ophthalmopathy and Graves' hyperthyroidism. TCR beta CDR3 amplification used RNA transcripts. Scientists carried out first-round RT-PCR using HTBI primers and then a second-round multiplex PCR. TCRdb reanalysed the multiplex PCR reads using MiXCR and keeps one entry per CDR3 protein. The sample yields 650,000 to 900,000 distinct CDR3 sequences, approximately 40% seen once. The material sequenced was peripheral blood. The receptors were sampled from an adult man with Graves' ophthalmopathy.

This clonotype was counted ten times or more. The rearrangement joins TRBV7-9 to TRBJ1-5; D is possibly TRBD1 (6 bases). V lost 5 bases to trimming and J lost 2 bases, with 16 bases between them. Germline CDR1 SEHNR, CDR2 FQNEAQ (reference sequence). This CDR3 is 16 amino acids long. The CDR3 is CASSLSWGPGNQPQHF. In DNA, the CDR3 is TGTGCCAGCAGCCTGAGCTGGGGGCCTGGCAATCAGCCCCAGCATTTT.

In regard to this clonotype: At one end the junction does not follow the germline gene, possibly because of a read error. The chain has TRBV15 and TRBJ2-5; no definite D call. Germline lookup yields CDR1 LNHNV and CDR2 YYDKDF (reference sequence). CDR3 length: 14 amino acids. For the CDR3, the DNA is TGTGCCGCCAGTAGTGATCTACCGCGGGAGACCCAGTACTTC. This translates into CAASSDLPRETQYF.

The chain recombines TRBV15 with TRBJ2-1; TRBD2 is a possible D gene (6 bases). V gave up 1 base and J gave up 7 bases, with 8 bases separating them. From germline, CDR1 is LNHNV and CDR2 YYDKDF (reference sequence). CDR3 size: 13 residues. The DNA of the CDR3 is TGTGCCACCAGCAGAGGCGGGGCGAATGAGCAGTTCTTC. This sequence encodes CATSRGGANEQFF.

The sample holds many counts of this clonotype. The gene calls are TRBV7-8 and TRBJ1-5, with 7 bases that match TRBD1. There are 15 residues in the CDR3. V trimming: 3 bases; J trimming: 3 bases; junction bases outside the gene matches: 5. Germline CDR1 SGHVS, CDR2 FQNEAQ. The CDR3: CASSLETGFNQPQHF. The DNA for the CDR3 is TGTGCCAGCAGCTTGGAGACAGGGTTCAATCAGCCCCAGCATTTT.

Details on this clonotype: It may be a read error: a sequence one base away is much more abundant. V and J are TRBV24-1 and TRBJ1-5; D is unresolved. Germline V CDR1 and CDR2: KGHDR, SFDVKD. The CDR3 is made up of 15 amino acids. The CDR3 nucleotides read TGTGCCAGCAGTTTATTGGCGGGCGGCAATCAGCCCCAGCATTTT. It translates to CASSLLAGGNQPQHF.

This chain uses TRBV19 with TRBJ1-1, with TRBD1 identical over 8 bases. Trimming removed 4 bases from V and 5 bases from J; junction bases left unmatched: 6. CDR3 length equals 14 residues. Per the germline V gene, CDR1 is LNHDA and CDR2 is SQIVND (reference sequence). DNA for the CDR3: TGTGCCAGTAGTAACGGACAGGGAAGAACTGAAGCTTTCTTT. Protein product: CASSNGQGRTEAFF.

This clonotype occurred a few times. The chain couples TRBV9 to TRBJ1-1, with D possibly matching TRBD1 (5 bases). V was cut by 4 bases and J by 12 bases, with 25 bases left in between. In germline, CDR1 is SGDLS, CDR2 YYNGEE. The CDR3 is made up of 15 amino acids. In DNA form, the CDR3 reads TGTGCCAGCAGCCAAGCCCCCGGGACCGAGGCCGGATCTTTCTTT. This sequence encodes CASSQAPGTEAGSFF.

The chain couples TRBV7-2 to TRBJ2-5; D is possibly TRBD1 or TRBD2 (5 bases each). Trimming took 1 base from V and 4 from J, leaving 13 bases between them. The germline CDR1 and CDR2 sequences are SGHTA and FQGNSA. The CDR3 extends over 15 amino acids. CDR3 coding DNA: TGTGCCAGCAGCTTAGGGGGGTCACTCGGAGAGACCCAGTACTTC. Translated, it gives CASSLGGSLGETQYF.

V gene TRBV25-1 combines with J gene TRBJ2-5; 9 bases are a match to TRBD2. The CDR3 length is 15 residues. Looked up from germline, CDR1 is MGHDK and CDR2 is SYGVNS. V shed 3 bases, J shed 5 bases, and the junction held 7 bases outside the gene matches. In nucleotides, the CDR3 is TGTGCCAGCAGTGAGGGGGCGGGAGGGTTGGAGACCCAGTACTTC. Its protein is CASSEGAGGLETQYF.

For this clonotype: One base away lies a much larger clone, so this may be a sequencing read error. As the CDR3 is not closed by the conserved phenylalanine or tryptophan, this likely results from a read error. The chain employs TRBV7-8 and TRBJ2-7; D may be TRBD1 or TRBD2 (5 bases each). CDR1 is SGHVS, CDR2 FQNEAQ, per germline. CDR3 length: 15 amino acids. V was pared by 3 bases and J by 7 bases, with 19 bases between. This CDR3 is CASSFRPGTTDEQYL. DNA of the CDR3: TGTGCCAGCAGCTTCCGGCCAGGGACGACGGATGAGCAGTACCTC.

To note about this clonotype: A junction boundary mismatches the germline segment, possibly from a read error. V and J are TRBV10-3 and TRBJ1-3; the D is unclear. The CDR3 length is 15 residues. CDR1 and CDR2 from the germline V gene are ENHRY and SYGVKD. Here the CDR3 reads CASSYATEAGNTIYF. The DNA for the CDR3 is TGTGCCAGCAGTTACGCGACGGAAGCTGGAAACACCATATATTTT.

This clonotype appeared a few times. CDR3 nucleotide sequence: TGTGCCAGCAGTCTTCACGGGACAGGCCAGCCCCAGCATTTT. It yields the protein CASSLHGTGQPQHF. V usage is TRBV9 and J usage is TRBJ1-5, with TRBD1 matching 8 bases. CDR3 length: 14 amino acids. With 5 bases clipped from V and 7 bases from J, the junction kept 8 bases outside the gene matches. Germline lookup yields CDR1 SGDLS and CDR2 YYNGEE.

This chain links TRBV29-1 with TRBJ1-1, with D maybe TRBD1 (5 bases). Germline loops: CDR1 SQVTM, CDR2 ANQGSEA. Trimming left V 5 bases short and J 4 bases short, with 8 bases between. The CDR3 covers 11 residues. Written as DNA, the CDR3 is TGCAGCGTTTGGCAGGGCACTGAAGCTTTCTTT. Translation: CSVWQGTEAFF.

J is TRBJ2-7 and V is TRBV19; D call uncertain. Trimming shortened V by 5 bases and J by 8 bases, and 13 bases separated the two germline ends. The CDR3 contains 12 residues. Germline V gene data show CDR1 as LNHDA and CDR2 as SQIVND (reference sequence). The CDR3 nucleotides are TGTGCCAGTAGTCCCTTGAACAGAAAGCAGTACTTC. It specifies CASSPLNRKQYF.

The rearrangement uses TRBV7-3 and TRBJ1-5, with TRBD1 identical over 12 bases. Per germline, CDR1 SGHTA and CDR2 FQGTGA. Trimming at V came to 5 bases and at J to 9 bases, leaving 11 bases not matched to a gene. This CDR3 has 16 residues. The CDR3 is CASSPGQGALLRPQHF. The CDR3 DNA sequence: TGTGCCAGCAGCCCGGGACAGGGGGCTCTCCTTCGGCCCCAGCATTTT.

This clonotype was found a few times. The gene calls are TRBV20-1 and TRBJ1-5, with 9 bases identical to TRBD1. CDR1 is DFQATT, CDR2 SNEGSKA, per germline (reference sequence). With 6 bases clipped from V and 5 bases from J, the junction kept 14 bases outside the gene matches. CDR3 length: 16 amino acids. The CDR3 nucleotides read TGCAGTGCGAATGCCCGAACAGGGGGCGTTGATCAGCCCCAGCATTTT. Translation: CSANARTGGVDQPQHF.

CDR3 nucleotides: TGTGCCAGCAGCTTAGCGCCGGGGACAGGGGATCAGCCCCAGCATTTT. Translation: CASSLAPGTGDQPQHF. The chain combines TRBV7-9 with TRBJ1-5; 10 nucleotides agree with TRBD1. The CDR3 runs to 16 residues. Germline lookup yields CDR1 SEHNR and CDR2 FQNEAQ (reference sequence). V gave up 0 bases and J gave up 5 bases; unmatched junction bases: 4.